This T cell receptor beta chain was sequenced during a study of cytomegalovirus exposure and HLA in healthy donors. General study results and limits: The study flagged some 170 TCR beta chains as cytomegalovirus-associated.

The PCR used 60 Vbeta and 13 Jbeta primers. Original data processing: There were about 80 million unique TCR beta chains by a later count, and about 12 million of them were shared. Only in-frame clones appear in the TCRdb table, and some are missing; sequencing was by immunoSEQ multiplex PCR. V, J and clone size derive from that table, while D and trimming were established from the DNA sequence. The table includes some 130,000 clones, roughly 88% detected once. Worth noting for this clone: Its specificity is unknown.

The clonotype comes from a boy between 5 and 17 years old in good health and CMV-seronegative. Sample: PBMCs.

This chain's CDR3 is CASSSGGLRETQYF. The CDR3 DNA reads TGTGCCAGCAGTTCAGGGGGCCTTCGAGAGACCCAGTACTTC. The chain uses TRBV7-9 and TRBJ2-5; 8 positions agree with TRBD1. With V trimmed by 6 bases and J by 4 bases, 7 bases remained unmatched. CDR1 SEHNR and CDR2 FQNEAQ come from the germline V gene (reference sequence). The CDR3 totals 14 residues.